The source of this TCR beta chain is a study of molecular identifiers for immune sequencing clone quantification. Per the germline V gene, CDR1 is ENHRY and CDR2 is SYGVKD. Unmatched junction bases numbered 5, after V lost 0 bases and J lost 5 bases. The CDR3 runs 15 residues. Study-wide points: Clones carrying above 20 RNA copies accounted for over 98% of effector molecules, under 1% in naive cells.

Sorting selected naive CD8 T cells with a CD8+CD4-CCR7+CD45RA+ phenotype. As to this clonotype: Its antigen is unidentified.

MiXCR, applied by TCRdb to the PCR reads, yields one record per CDR3 protein. Among 300,000 to 350,000 distinct CDR3 sequences listed, 20% to 25% were seen once. The gene calls are TRBV10-3 and TRBJ2-7; 9 bases line up with TRBD1. The TCR originated in a human donor in good health. Some libraries in this study had Jurkat cell RNA spiked in. The sequencing sample was made of naive CD8+ T cells from blood, with Jurkat cell RNA spiked in. Subset specified: FACS-sorted CD8+CD4-CCR7+CD45RA+ naive T cells. The CDR3 region is CAISESGTGHHEQYF. In DNA, the CDR3 is TGTGCCATCAGTGAGTCTGGGACAGGGCACCACGAGCAGTACTTC.